The present TCR beta chain was sequenced within a study of cytomegalovirus exposure and HLA in healthy donors. Study context: Earlier, fewer than 140 million unique TCR beta sequences were recovered from around 190 million T cells by an analysis. A preliminary data release comprised 80 million to 95 million unique TCRs obtained from HLA-typed donors. Findings and limits, study-wide: It is likely that the observed cluster of highly shared sequence variants was a sequencing artifact.

Samples came from healthy bone marrow donors. Use of 60 Vbeta and 13 Jbeta primers characterized the PCR. Profiled with immunoSEQ multiplex PCR; TCRdb holds only in-frame clones, not every one. Seen here are 100,000 to 150,000 clones, roughly 82% observed once, and the top ten hold 4.2%. The CDR3 is 14 residues long. Trimming removed 3 bases from V and 2 bases from J, with 10 bases in between. Germline-derived CDR1 and CDR2 are MNHEY and SVGAGI. As to this clone: Its specificity is not known.

The TCR sequence derives from a male donor in good health and CMV-seropositive. Sequenced material: PBMCs. The chain uses TRBV6-5 and TRBJ1-1; D gene ambiguous. The CDR3 DNA sequence: TGTGCCAGCAGTTATTTTGGCCTCAACACTGAAGCTTTCTTT. Translated, it gives CASSYFGLNTEAFF.